These 23 T cell receptor beta chains came from one sample sequenced in a study of Graves' ophthalmopathy and Graves' hyperthyroidism. CDR3 regions of TCR beta were amplified from RNA transcripts. HTBI primers primed a first-round RT-PCR, and a second-round multiplex PCR followed. TCRdb called the multiplex PCR reads again in MiXCR, with one record for every CDR3 protein. The repertoire holds 600,000 to 950,000 distinct CDR3 sequences, 40% seen once, with roughly 46% in the top ten. The sequenced sample was peripheral blood. Receptor source: an adult man with Graves' ophthalmopathy.

CDR3 in DNA: TGTGCCAGCAGCTTAGCCGGGACAGCTAGCACAGATACGCAGTATTTT. It translates to CASSLAGTASTDTQYF. The V gene is TRBV11-1, the J gene TRBJ1-5, with TRBD1 identical over 7 bases. The closer fit of TRBJ2-3 to the DNA end suggests the J call may be wrong. There are 16 residues in the CDR3. Germline V gene data show CDR1 as SGHAT and CDR2 as FQDESV (reference sequence).

This clonotype was seen ten or more times. The chain joins TRBV7-2 to TRBJ1-1, with D hard to call. Germline lookup yields CDR1 SGHTA and CDR2 FQGNSA. The CDR3 length is 13 residues. V was pared by 6 bases and J by 0 bases, with 8 bases between. CDR3 sequence: CASRPGMNTEAFF. In DNA, the CDR3 is TGTGCCAGCAGGCCAGGAATGAACACTGAAGCTTTCTTT.

The gene calls are TRBV5-6 and TRBJ2-5, with TRBD1 identical over 8 bases. CDR3 length: 13 amino acids. With V trimmed by 3 bases and J by 7 bases, 5 bases remained unmatched. Germline values: CDR1 SGHDT, CDR2 YYEEEE. The CDR3 spells CASSYTGTGTQYF. CDR3 DNA: TGTGCCAGCAGCTATACCGGGACAGGGACCCAGTACTTC.

This clonotype was seen many times. The rearrangement uses TRBV2 and TRBJ1-1; TRBD1 might be the D (5 bases). The CDR3 totals 14 residues. CDR1 is SNHLY, CDR2 FYNNEI, per germline. With 2 bases removed from V and 5 bases from J, the gap between germline ends came to 12 bases. CDR3 sequence: CASSEMGPRTEAFF. In nucleotides, the CDR3 is TGTGCCAGCAGTGAAATGGGGCCGCGGACTGAAGCTTTCTTT.

As to this clonotype: A junction end diverges from the germline sequence, so it may reflect a read error. The rearrangement joins TRBV29-1 to TRBJ2-7; no reliable D call. The germline V gene has CDR1 SQVTM and CDR2 ANQGSEA. The CDR3 runs 12 residues. This chain's CDR3 is CAWTPSSYEQYF. In DNA, the CDR3 is TGTGCCTGGACCCCATCTTCCTACGAGCAGTACTTC.

This clonotype has more than one count but fewer than ten. The chain uses TRBV28 and TRBJ1-5; no clear D. V lost 6 bases, J lost 9 bases, and 12 bases lay in between. The germline V gene encodes CDR1 MDHEN and CDR2 SYDVKM. This CDR3 has 12 residues. This CDR3 is CASSPVLGPQHF. CDR3 sequence (DNA): TGTGCCAGCAGCCCCGTCCTGGGGCCCCAGCATTTT. Filled out from reference TRBV28 and TRBJ1-5, the complete variable domain reads DVKVTQSSRYLVKRTGEKVFLECVQDMDHENMFWYRQDPGLGLRLIYFSYDVKMKEKGDIPEGYSVSREKKERFSLILESASTNQTSMYLCASSPVLGPQHFGDGTRLSIL.

This clonotype has ten or more counts. The chain uses TRBV9 and TRBJ1-5, with TRBD1 as a possible D gene (5 bases). The CDR3 is 14 residues long. V lost 0 bases, J lost 5 bases, and 9 bases lay in between. Germline CDR1 reads SGDLS; CDR2 reads YYNGEE. DNA of the CDR3: TGTGCCAGCAGCGTAGCCGGGGGTGATCAGCCCCAGCATTTT. Its protein is CASSVAGGDQPQHF.

This clonotype has at least ten counts. This chain uses TRBV29-1 with TRBJ1-1; D is undetermined. The CDR3 consists of 11 residues. Deletions cut 4 bases from V and 4 bases from J, with 7 bases between. Germline values: CDR1 SQVTM, CDR2 ANQGSEA. The CDR3 region is CSVGQTTEAFF. The CDR3 DNA is TGCAGCGTTGGGCAGACCACTGAAGCTTTCTTT.

In this sample, this clonotype turned up a few times. This rearrangement joins TRBV10-1 to TRBJ1-6; a weak D match, TRBD1 (5 bases). The CDR3 is 13 amino acids. Deletions cut 5 bases from V and 7 bases from J, with 9 bases between. Germline CDR1 WNHNN, CDR2 SYGVQD (reference sequence). In nucleotides, the CDR3 is TGCGCCAGCAGTAACAGGAGAAATTCACCCCTCCACTTT. Translating it yields CASSNRRNSPLHF.

Turning to this clonotype: The conserved phenylalanine or tryptophan normally closing the CDR3 is absent here, so this likely arose from a read error. The DNA is omitted, as the CDR3 cannot be located on it reliably, and the CDR3 follows TCRdb's listing. This chain connects TRBV5-1 to TRBJ2-7; the table calls TRBD2, which could not be checked here. Germline-derived CDR1 and CDR2 are SGHRS and YFSETQ. The CDR3 is made up of 12 amino acids, end residues included. CDR3 in amino acids: CASSFEGLAGVA.

This clonotype was detected ten times or more. The chain is built from TRBV7-6 and TRBJ2-5, with 9 bases that match TRBD2. J gave up 2 bases and V 5 bases, and 9 bases lay outside the gene matches. The CDR3 is 16 amino acids. Germline V gene data show CDR1 as SGHVS and CDR2 as FNYEAQ. Here the CDR3 reads CASSMSGGRGQETQYF. Here the CDR3 DNA reads TGTGCCAGCAGCATGAGCGGGGGGCGGGGGCAAGAGACCCAGTACTTC. Supplemented by reference TRBV7-6 and TRBJ2-5, the full variable domain reads GAGVSQSPRYKVTKRGQDVALRCDPISGHVSLYWYRQALGQGPEFLTYFNYEAQQDKSGLPNDRFSAERPEGSISTLTIQRTEQRDSAMYRCASSMSGGRGQETQYFGPGTRLLVL.

The rearrangement links TRBV7-9 to TRBJ1-3; possibly TRBD1 for D (5 bases). Germline values: CDR1 SEHNR, CDR2 FQNEAQ (reference sequence). V was trimmed by 3 bases and J by 0 bases, leaving 6 bases between them. CDR3 length: 14 residues. The CDR3 spells CASSFGGSGNTIYF. The CDR3 DNA follows: TGTGCCAGCAGCTTTGGGGGCTCTGGAAACACCATATATTTT.

In regard to this clonotype: The junction differs from germline at one of its ends, possibly a read error. The rearrangement joins TRBV10-3 to TRBJ2-7; D is uncertain. The DNA end is more similar to TRBJ2-1, so the J call may be wrong. CDR1 ENHRY and CDR2 SYGVKD come from the germline V gene. The CDR3 has 11 residues. The CDR3 DNA reads TGTGCCAGCAGTTTTGGGCGTGAGCAGTTCTTC. Translated, it gives CASSFGREQFF.

The chain recombines TRBV7-9 with TRBJ2-7; possible D gene TRBD2, 5 bases. CDR3 length equals 15 residues. Trimming stripped 5 bases from V and 8 bases from J, with 22 bases between. In germline, CDR1 is SEHNR, CDR2 FQNEAQ (reference sequence). CDR3 sequence: CASSQDEYSDSKQYF. The DNA of the CDR3 is TGTGCCAGCAGCCAAGATGAGTATAGCGACTCTAAGCAGTACTTC.

The table lists this clonotype with many counts. V usage is TRBV7-9 and J usage is TRBJ2-2, with a possible D match to TRBD1 (6 bases). Looked up from germline, CDR1 is SEHNR and CDR2 is FQNEAQ (reference sequence). V lost 5 bases and J lost 5, with 12 bases in between. The CDR3 contains 14 residues. The CDR3 DNA is TGTGCCAGCAGCCCCCCAACAGGGACCGGGGAGCTGTTTTTT. It is translated as CASSPPTGTGELFF.

The chain is built from TRBV2 and TRBJ1-4; a weak D match, TRBD1 (5 bases). CDR3 length equals 13 residues. V was cut by 7 bases and J by 3 bases, with 9 bases left in between. The V gene's germline CDR1 is SNHLY and CDR2 FYNNEI. CDR3 sequence: CASIGAANEKLFF. The CDR3 coding sequence is TGTGCCAGCATCGGGGCTGCTAATGAAAAACTGTTTTTT.

The chain couples TRBV19 to TRBJ2-2; the D call may be TRBD1 or TRBD2 (6 bases each). From germline, CDR1 is LNHDA and CDR2 SQIVND (reference sequence). V shed 2 bases and J shed 13 bases, with 14 bases lying between them. There are 13 residues in the CDR3. The CDR3 sequence is CASSIKGGGLLFF. CDR3 nucleotide sequence: TGTGCCAGTAGTATAAAGGGGGGAGGTTTGCTGTTTTTT.

This clonotype has only one observation. The V and J genes are TRBV4-1 and TRBJ2-5; TRBD2 matches at 12 bases. V dropped 1 base and J dropped 8; count of bases not matched to a gene: 5. The CDR3 runs to 15 residues. Germline CDR1 MGHRA, CDR2 YSYEKL. CDR3 coding DNA: TGCGCCAGCAGCCAAGTAACTAGCGGGGGGCCAACCCAGTACTTC. As protein: CASSQVTSGGPTQYF.

This clonotype was detected many times. V and J are TRBV24-1 and TRBJ2-7; 11 bases are shared with TRBD1. Germline lookup yields CDR1 KGHDR and CDR2 SFDVKD. V gave up 9 bases and J gave up 5 bases; unmatched junction bases: 5. The CDR3 has 13 residues. DNA for the CDR3: TGTGCCACCCAACGGACAGGGGGCAACGAGCAGTACTTC. Translation: CATQRTGGNEQYF.

The chain has TRBV12-3 or TRBV12-4 and TRBJ2-3; tentative D call: TRBD1 (6 bases). The CDR3 loop spans 15 amino acids. Trimming stripped 6 bases from V and 1 base from J, with 14 bases between. CDR3 residues: CASRRYRAGTDTQYF. The DNA of the CDR3 is TGTGCCAGCAGGCGCTACAGGGCGGGCACAGATACGCAGTATTTT.

The chain recombines TRBV7-2 with TRBJ1-1; tentative D call: TRBD1 (5 bases). Germline assignment: CDR1 SGHTA and CDR2 FQGNSA. Trimming took 11 bases from V and 4 from J, leaving 20 bases between them. The CDR3 totals 14 residues. For the CDR3, the DNA is TGTGCCTGGAGTGTGATTGGGGCAGCCACTGAAGCTTTCTTT. Amino acid sequence: CAWSVIGAATEAFF.

This clonotype has at least ten counts. The genes are TRBV4-2 and TRBJ1-2, with TRBD1 as a possible D gene (6 bases). This CDR3 is built from 15 residues. Germline V lookup: CDR1 LGHNA, CDR2 YNFKEQ. Trimming pared 5 bases from V and 5 bases from J, leaving 18 bases between. CDR3 nucleotides: TGTGCCAGCAGCGAACACAGGGAGAGAGCTTATGGCTACACCTTC. It encodes CASSEHRERAYGYTF.

On this clonotype itself: A read error may account for a junction end that differs from germline. The chain combines TRBV10-2 with TRBJ1-1; 8 bases align to TRBD1. CDR1 and CDR2 (germline): WSHSY, SAAADI. The CDR3 contains 13 residues. The CDR3 DNA reads as TGTGCCAGCAGCTTCCAGGGGGCTTCTGAAGCTTTCTTT. It encodes CASSFQGASEAFF.